Here is one T cell receptor beta chain with its context. Germline assignment: CDR1 LNHDA and CDR2 SQIVND (reference sequence). There are 13 residues in the CDR3. Trimming stripped 2 bases from V and 2 bases from J, with 7 bases between. Measured with immunoSEQ multiplex PCR; TCRdb has only the in-frame clones, and not every one. This table has over 90,000 clones, 84% appearing once. This specimen comes from a study of blood T cell repertoires in COVID-19. The chain joins TRBV19 to TRBJ2-7, with no clear D. Input material: peripheral blood. This TCR derives from a human donor in a cohort sampled during active COVID-19. CDR3 residues: CASSIPGPYEQYF. The DNA of the CDR3 is TGTGCCAGTAGTATACCGGGTCCCTACGAGCAGTACTTC.